This passage covers 21 T cell receptor beta chains from one sample sequenced in a study of long-term antiretroviral therapy in people with HIV. Survey level was the resolution at which the v3.0 immunoSEQ assay ran. The method was immunoSEQ multiplex PCR; TCRdb's version includes in-frame clones alone and lacks a portion of them. The table has tens of thousands of clones, roughly 84% seen once. Sequences were derived from unsorted PBMCs, sampled about 5 years after starting antiretroviral therapy. The receptors shown here come from a man aged 40-55 years with HIV.

V gene TRBV7-2 combines with J gene TRBJ1-1, with a tentative D call TRBD1 (6 bases). V shed 5 bases and J shed 2 bases, with 15 bases lying between them. The germline gives CDR1 SGHTA, CDR2 FQGNSA. The length of the CDR3 is 15 residues. The CDR3 region is CASSTGGAGNTEAFF. The CDR3 coding sequence is TGTGCCAGCAGCACGGGGGGGGCAGGAAACACTGAAGCTTTCTTT. Full variable domain (rest looked up from reference TRBV7-2 and TRBJ1-1): GAGVSQSPSNKVTEKGKDVELRCDPISGHTALYWYRQSLGQGLEFLIYFQGNSAPDKSGLPSDRFSAERTGGSVSTLTIQRTQQEDSAVYLCASSTGGAGNTEAFFGQGTRLTVV.

V usage is TRBV28 and J usage is TRBJ2-1, with a weak D call TRBD1 (6 bases). The CDR3 totals 16 residues. Trimming shortened V by 4 bases and J by 6 bases, and 19 bases separated the two germline ends. Germline CDR1 and CDR2: MDHEN and SYDVKM. The CDR3 DNA follows: TGTGCCAGCAGTTCGCCGGCGCACAGGGTAGGCAATGAGCAGTTCTTC. This sequence encodes CASSSPAHRVGNEQFF.

This chain connects TRBV28 to TRBJ2-7; the D gene is possibly TRBD1 (5 bases). CDR3 length: 17 residues. Germline loops: CDR1 MDHEN, CDR2 SYDVKM. V lost 6 bases and J 2 bases, leaving 23 bases between the germline ends. The CDR3 reads CASSPSQGASYPYEQYF. The CDR3 DNA sequence: TGTGCCAGCAGCCCATCGCAAGGGGCTTCATACCCCTACGAGCAGTACTTC.

The CDR3 nucleotides are TGTGCCAGCAGCGCGTACAGGGGGCTTGAGCAGTACTTC. Translating it yields CASSAYRGLEQYF. V usage is TRBV7-8 and J usage is TRBJ2-7; 9 nucleotides align to TRBD1. V dropped 5 bases and J dropped 7; count of bases not matched to a gene: 6. The CDR3 is made up of 13 amino acids. CDR1 and CDR2 from the germline V gene are SGHVS and FQNEAQ.

The chain uses TRBV19 and TRBJ2-1; D could derive from TRBD1 or TRBD2 (5 bases each). Trimming pared 10 bases from V and 7 bases from J, leaving 8 bases between. This CDR3 spans 10 amino acids. The germline V gene encodes CDR1 LNHDA and CDR2 SQIVND (reference sequence). CDR3 sequence (DNA): TGTGCCACCGAGGGGAATGAGCAGTTCTTC. Translated, it gives CATEGNEQFF.

V is TRBV27 and J is TRBJ2-2; D tentatively fits TRBD1 or TRBD2 (5 bases each). Germline CDR1 and CDR2: MNHEY and SMNVEV (reference sequence). Deletions cut 1 base from V and 6 bases from J, with 6 bases between. The CDR3 runs to 13 residues. CDR3 DNA: TGTGCCAGCAGTTTATGGGGGTCCGGGGAGCTGTTTTTT. This encodes CASSLWGSGELFF.

In nucleotides, the CDR3 is TGTGCCAGCAGCTCTAGCGTCCAGCGGGGGGCGGGGCAGTACTTC. This encodes CASSSSVQRGAGQYF. This chain uses TRBV13 with TRBJ2-7, with TRBD2 matching over 9 bases. The junction had 13 bases not matched to a gene; V was cut back by 4 bases and J by 9 bases. The CDR3 spans 15 residues. Germline lookup yields CDR1 PRHDT and CDR2 FYEKMQ (reference sequence).

This clone was counted a few times. This chain uses TRBV19 with TRBJ1-5; D unresolved. The CDR3 loop spans 13 amino acids. The germline V and J ends were trimmed by 5 bases and 8 bases, with 13 bases remaining between them. Germline CDR1 and CDR2: LNHDA and SQIVND (reference sequence). The CDR3 bases are TGTGCCAGTAGTCCGACCCCTTTGGAGCCCCAGCATTTT. Encoded protein: CASSPTPLEPQHF.

The rearrangement uses TRBV11-1 and TRBJ1-4; D not resolved. Between the trimmed V and J ends, which lost 3 bases and 2 bases, there was a span of 13 bases. Germline CDR1 and CDR2: SGHAT and FQDESV (reference sequence). The CDR3 loop spans 16 amino acids. As DNA, the CDR3 is TGTGCCAGCAGCTTGACCCCTCGGGCCACTAATGAAAAACTGTTTTTT. As protein: CASSLTPRATNEKLFF.

The V and J genes are TRBV20-1 and TRBJ2-3, with D uncertain. CDR3 length equals 11 residues. Germline V gene lookup returns CDR1 DFQATT and CDR2 SNEGSKA (reference sequence). Trimming shortened V by 2 bases and J by 6 bases, and 6 bases separated the two germline ends. The CDR3 here is CSARSVDTQYF. CDR3 nucleotide sequence: TGCAGTGCTAGATCAGTGGATACGCAGTATTTT.

This chain joins TRBV15 and TRBJ2-7; a weak D match, TRBD1 (6 bases). Germline loops: CDR1 LNHNV, CDR2 YYDKDF (reference sequence). There are 16 residues in the CDR3. The V end lost 6 bases, the J end lost 5 bases, and 23 bases lay between the germline ends. Here the CDR3 DNA reads TGTGCCACCAGTCCTGAACCACAGGGACCGCTTGACGAGCAGTACTTC. The encoded protein is CATSPEPQGPLDEQYF.

V is TRBV7-9 and J is TRBJ2-1; 9 bases agree with TRBD2. Trimming cost V 1 base and J 0 bases; bases outside gene matches: 10. Germline CDR1 reads SEHNR; CDR2 reads FQNEAQ (reference sequence). The CDR3 length is 19 residues. The CDR3 DNA follows: TGTGCCAGCAGCTTAGTCCTGGGTAGCGGGGGCCTCTCCTACAATGAGCAGTTCTTC. It translates to CASSLVLGSGGLSYNEQFF.

The rearrangement joins TRBV12-5 to TRBJ2-7; tentatively, D is TRBD1 (6 bases). The CDR3 contains 15 residues. Germline CDR1 LGHNT, CDR2 FRNRAP. Trimming took off 0 bases at V and 1 base at J, with 10 bases between the two ends. This CDR3 reads CASGLVLGASYEQYF. DNA of the CDR3: TGTGCTAGTGGTTTGGTACTGGGGGCTTCCTACGAGCAGTACTTC.

The table lists this clone with a count of one. The rearrangement uses TRBV14 and TRBJ2-7; D is possibly TRBD2 (6 bases). The CDR3 runs to 14 residues. CDR1 and CDR2 (germline): SGHDN, FVKESK. Trimming took 0 bases from V and 10 from J, leaving 16 bases between them. CDR3 coding DNA: TGTGCCAGCAGCCAAGATCGGTGGAGCGCGGGACAGTACTTC. Amino acid sequence: CASSQDRWSAGQYF.

The rearrangement joins TRBV6-1 to TRBJ1-3; D is perhaps TRBD1 (5 bases). CDR1 is MNHNS, CDR2 SASEGT, per germline. The CDR3 runs 15 residues. The ends were cut back, 7 bases at V and 0 bases at J, with 13 bases in the middle. CDR3 residues: CASNPTVDSGNTIYF. The CDR3 coding sequence is TGTGCCAGCAATCCGACAGTAGACTCTGGAAACACCATATATTTT.

The genes are TRBV27 and TRBJ1-1, with D perhaps TRBD1 (6 bases). The CDR3 consists of 15 residues. The ends were cut back, 6 bases at V and 4 bases at J, with 18 bases in the middle. Germline V gene sequence: CDR1 MNHEY, CDR2 SMNVEV (reference sequence). In DNA, the CDR3 is TGTGCCAGCAGAACAAACAGGGTACTGAGCACTGAAGCTTTCTTT. This encodes CASRTNRVLSTEAFF.

The chain links TRBV29-1 to TRBJ2-3; TRBD2 agrees at 11 bases. Trimming removed 5 bases from V and 2 bases from J; junction bases left unmatched: 12. The CDR3 is 17 residues long. Germline loops: CDR1 SQVTM, CDR2 ANQGSEA. The CDR3 region has the DNA TGCAGCGTTAATCCTTTGACTAGCGGGATTAACACAGATACGCAGTATTTT. Residues: CSVNPLTSGINTDTQYF.

V gene TRBV29-1 combines with J gene TRBJ1-2, with TRBD1 identical over 7 bases. Germline loops: CDR1 SQVTM, CDR2 ANQGSEA. The length of the CDR3 is 13 residues. V shed 4 bases and J 5 bases; nucleotides not matched to a gene: 7. As DNA, the CDR3 is TGCAGCGTTGTAATTGGGACAGTTTATGGCTACACCTTC. Amino acids: CSVVIGTVYGYTF.

V usage is TRBV15 and J usage is TRBJ2-1, with D perhaps given as TRBD1 or TRBD2 (5 bases each). The germline V gene has CDR1 LNHNV and CDR2 YYDKDF (reference sequence). The CDR3 is 16 residues long. V lost 0 bases, J lost 8 bases, and 17 bases lay in between. Written as DNA, the CDR3 is TGTGCCACCAGCAGAGAACGCCCCGGGGTAGGGGATGAGCAGTTCTTC. Its protein is CATSRERPGVGDEQFF.

V is TRBV6-6 and J is TRBJ2-7, with no clear D. Trimming took off 5 bases at V and 5 bases at J, with 7 bases between the two ends. The V gene's germline CDR1 is MNHNY and CDR2 SVGAGI (reference sequence). The CDR3 is 11 amino acids. The CDR3 sequence is CASSLDHEQYF. The CDR3 DNA is TGTGCCAGCAGTCTAGATCACGAGCAGTACTTC.

V usage is TRBV19 and J usage is TRBJ2-7; TRBD2 is a possible D gene (5 bases). CDR1 is LNHDA and CDR2 is SQIVND in the germline V gene (reference sequence). Deletions cut 4 bases from V and 2 bases from J, with 24 bases between. The CDR3 spans 18 residues. The CDR3 DNA sequence: TGTGCCAGTAGTACTACGCATACCAATGGACTCCGGCCCTACGAGCAGTACTTC. This encodes CASSTTHTNGLRPYEQYF.